This TCR beta chain is from a study of technical replicates of blood from a handful of donors. With V trimmed by 4 bases and J by 7 bases, 4 bases remained unmatched. The CDR3 totals 12 residues. Germline CDR1 is MGHRA and CDR2 is YSYEKL. TCRdb keeps only in-frame clones here, not all; method: immunoSEQ multiplex PCR. Counted here are about 68,000 clones, 95% to 97% occurring once; the ten biggest clones make up under 0.3%. This clonotype originated in a human donor in good health. The sample taken for sequencing was T cells isolated from PBMCs. This chain uses TRBV4-1 with TRBJ2-7, with 7 bases fitting TRBD1. CDR3 sequence (DNA): TGCGCCAGCAGCCCCAGGGGGAGAGAGCAGTACTTC. It codes for CASSPRGREQYF.